This is a list of T cell receptor beta chains from one sample in a study of shared clonotypes between healthy human individuals. Using immunoSEQ multiplex PCR, the repertoire was profiled, and TCRdb retains in-frame clones only, with some absent. This table holds under 350,000 clones, roughly 87% found once. Sequenced input: memory CD8+ T cells sorted from blood. These receptor sequences come from a man between 18 and 29 years old in good health. Each CDR3 is given with its conserved first and last residue. The order of the fields is V gene, clone size, J gene, D gene, CDR3 DNA, CDR3 protein. A D gene is named only where the DNA matches it firmly. The size field is filled for only some rows; it gives once, few, many or a size class.

>TRBV7-3|-|TRBJ2-1|TRBD1
TGTGCCAGCAGCCCGACAGGGGGTTACAATGAGCAGTTCTTC
CASSPTGGYNEQFF
>TRBV11-2|-|TRBJ2-7|-
TGTGCCAGCAGCTTCGAGTCGGGGGAGCAGTACTTC
CASSFESGEQYF
>TRBV10-1|once|TRBJ2-5|TRBD1
TGCGCCAGCAGTGAGTCGGGGACAGCTCAAGAGACCCAGTACTTC
CASSESGTAQETQYF
>TRBV5-4|-|TRBJ2-7|-
TGTGCCAGCAGGATCCACGGGTCGAGCTACGAGCAGTACTTC
CASRIHGSSYEQYF
>TRBV19|-|TRBJ2-2|-
TGTGCCAGTAGTAGACAGTCGACCGGAGGGCTGTTTTTT
CASSRQSTGGLFF
>TRBV4-2|-|TRBJ2-1|TRBD1
TGTGCCAGCAGCCAAGATCGGGGACAGGGTCGCAATGAGCAGTTCTTC
CASSQDRGQGRNEQFF
>TRBV9|-|TRBJ2-2|TRBD1
TGTGCCAGCAGCTTAGAGACAGGGCGGAACACCGGGGAGCTGTTTTTT
CASSLETGRNTGELFF
>TRBV7-8|-|TRBJ2-7|-
TGTGCCAGCAGCACGGACGGTCGTTTAGCCTACGAGCAGTACTTC
CASSTDGRLAYEQYF
>TRBV7-8|few|TRBJ1-4|-
TGTGCCAGCAGCTTAGTTTTTGTAGGTGATGAAAAACTGTTTTTT
CASSLVFVGDEKLFF
>TRBV30|-|TRBJ2-2|TRBD2
TGTGCCTGGAGTGTAGCGGGGGCCGGGGAGCTGTTTTTT
CAWSVAGAGELFF
>TRBV7-9|-|TRBJ1-3|-
TGTGCCAGCAGCTTAGACGGCCCAGGACCGGGCGGAAACACCATATATTTT
CASSLDGPGPGGNTIYF
>TRBV10-3|-|TRBJ2-1|TRBD2
TGTGCCATCAGTGAGCCCTACGGGACTAGCGGGATGTATGAGCAGTTCTTC
CAISEPYGTSGMYEQFF
>TRBV27|-|TRBJ2-7|-
TGTGCCAGCAGTGCCCCGTCTTACGAGCAGTACTTC
CASSAPSYEQYF
>TRBV27|few|TRBJ2-2|-
TGTGCCAGCAGGACTTACACCGGGGAGCTGTTTTTT
CASRTYTGELFF
>TRBV5-6|-|TRBJ2-7|-
TGTGCCAGCAGCTTGCCGGTAGGCGAGCAGTACTTC
CASSLPVGEQYF
>TRBV7-8|-|TRBJ2-7|-
TGTGCCAGCTCGCGGCGGATCTCCTACGAGCAGTACTTC
CASSRRISYEQYF
>TRBV4-2|-|TRBJ2-3|-
TGTGCCAGCAGCCAAGGTAATGGCGGGCGGCCCGGGGATACGCAGTATTTT
CASSQGNGGRPGDTQYF
>TRBV7-9|-|TRBJ1-1|TRBD1
TGTGCCAGCAGCTCCGGACAGGGTAAGAACACTGAAGCTTTCTTT
CASSSGQGKNTEAFF
>TRBV13|-|TRBJ2-5|TRBD1
TGTGCCAGCAGCTTGACAGGGGGCTGGGAGACCCAGTACTTC
CASSLTGGWETQYF
>TRBV6-6|once|TRBJ2-7|TRBD1
TGTGCCAGCAGTAAAGGACAGGGCTACGAGCAGTACTTC
CASSKGQGYEQYF
>TRBV7-9|-|TRBJ2-1|-
TGTGCCAGCAGCTTACTCCCATCGACCGACAATGAGCAGTTCTTC
CASSLLPSTDNEQFF
>TRBV9|-|TRBJ2-1|TRBD2
TGTGCCAGCAGCGGGTTTAGCGGGAATCTAAATGAGCAGTTCTTC
CASSGFSGNLNEQFF
>TRBV5-1|few|TRBJ1-1|TRBD1
TGCGCCAGCAGCTTGCTCCCGGACAGGGTTTCCACTGAAGCTTTCTTT
CASSLLPDRVSTEAFF
>TRBV6-5|-|TRBJ2-7|TRBD1
TGTGCCAGCAGCTTGGGACAGGGCCCGCTCTACGAGCAGTACTTC
CASSLGQGPLYEQYF
>TRBV7-9|once|TRBJ2-7|-
TGTGCCAGCAGCTTAGAACTTCCGGAGGTGGGCAACGAGCAGTACTTC
CASSLELPEVGNEQYF
>TRBV7-6|-|TRBJ1-2|TRBD1
TGTGCCAGCAGCTTTGGGACAGGGCCCCACTATGGCTACACCTTC
CASSFGTGPHYGYTF
>TRBV2|-|TRBJ2-4|-
TGTGCCAGCAGAGATAAAAGTGTGGAAATTCAGTACTTC
CASRDKSVEIQYF
>TRBV2|-|TRBJ2-1|TRBD2
TGTGCCAGCAGTGAAGTCGCGGGGGGGATTGAGCAGTTCTTC
CASSEVAGGIEQFF
>TRBV30|once|TRBJ2-1|-
TGTGCCTGGAGTTTGGGGTCTGAGCAGTTCTTC
CAWSLGSEQFF
>TRBV5-1|-|TRBJ1-3|-
TGCGCCAGCAAAAACTCTGGAAACACCATATATTTT
CASKNSGNTIYF
>TRBV4-3|-|TRBJ1-2|-
TGCGCCAGCAGCCCCCTGGATGCAGAAACTTATGGCTACACCTTC
CASSPLDAETYGYTF
>TRBV29-1|few|TRBJ2-7|-
TGCAGCGTTGGGTCCGGGGAGCACTACGAGCAGTACTTC
CSVGSGEHYEQYF
>TRBV7-6|-|TRBJ2-1|-
TGTGCCAGCAGCTTAGAGGCACAGAGGAATGAGCAGTTCTTC
CASSLEAQRNEQFF
>TRBV27|-|TRBJ2-5|TRBD1
TGTGCCAGCAGTTTGATGGGACAGGGGGCTCCGGAGACCCAGTACTTC
CASSLMGQGAPETQYF
>TRBV5-6|once|TRBJ2-7|-
TGTGCCAGCAGCTTTATCAGTCCCGAGCAGTACTTC
CASSFISPEQYF
>TRBV2|few|TRBJ2-7|TRBD2
TGTGCCAGCACAGGGCTAGCGGGTTCAGAGCAGTACTTC
CASTGLAGSEQYF
>TRBV6-5|-|TRBJ2-1|TRBD1
TGTGCCAGCAGCTCCCCACAGGGGGCTGATGAGCAGTTCTTC
CASSSPQGADEQFF
>TRBV10-3|-|TRBJ1-2|-
TGTGCCATCAGTGAGTCGATTATGGTGAACTATGGCTACACCTTC
CAISESIMVNYGYTF
>TRBV12-5|-|TRBJ2-1|-
TGTGCTAGTGGACGAGCGGTCTACAATGAGCAGTTCTTC
CASGRAVYNEQFF
>TRBV28|few|TRBJ1-2|-
TGTGCCAGCAGTCCGGGGCAGGAGTTTTACTATGGCTACACCTTC
CASSPGQEFYYGYTF
>TRBV4-1|-|TRBJ2-4|-
TGCGCCAGCAGCCCCCCTGAGCTTAAAAACATTCAGTACTTC
CASSPPELKNIQYF
>TRBV29-1|-|TRBJ1-2|-
TGCAGCGTTGAAACCCCACTCACCTATGGCTACACCTTC
CSVETPLTYGYTF
>TRBV4-1|once|TRBJ2-1|TRBD2
TGCGCCAGCAGCCAAGAAGGGACTATGGACTCCTACAATGAGCAGTTCTTC
CASSQEGTMDSYNEQFF
>TRBV5-4|-|TRBJ2-7|TRBD1
TGTGCCAGCAGTCTGACAGGGAACGAGCAGTACTTC
CASSLTGNEQYF
>TRBV28|once|TRBJ2-2|TRBD2
TGTGCCAGCAGTTTATGGGGAGGGCTTAGGTACACCGGGGAGCTGTTTTTT
CASSLWGGLRYTGELFF
>TRBV4-1|-|TRBJ1-1|-
TGCGCCAGCAGCCAATACGCGGTGAACACTGAAGCTTTCTTT
CASSQYAVNTEAFF
>TRBV2|-|TRBJ1-4|-
TGTGCCAGCCGACGATTCGACAGATATAATGAAAAACTGTTTTTT
CASRRFDRYNEKLFF
>TRBV11-2|-|TRBJ1-3|-
TGTGCCAGCAGCCCTGGCGGGAGCCCGTCCGTCACCATATATTTT
CASSPGGSPSVTIYF
>TRBV9|-|TRBJ2-7|-
TGTGCCAGCAGCGCTAGTGGGGGGAGCTACGAGCAGTACTTC
CASSASGGSYEQYF
>TRBV9|-|TRBJ1-1|-
TGTGCCAGCAGCGGGGTTCAGCCGAACACTGAAGCTTTCTTT
CASSGVQPNTEAFF
>TRBV4-3|-|TRBJ2-1|TRBD2
TGCGCCAGCAGCCAAGAGTATAGATCTAGCGGAATTTACAATGAGCAGTTCTTC
CASSQEYRSSGIYNEQFF
>TRBV2|-|TRBJ2-5|TRBD2
TGTGCCAGCAGTGATAATGTGTGGACTAGCGGGGGGGCACTGGAGACCCAGTACTTC
CASSDNVWTSGGALETQYF